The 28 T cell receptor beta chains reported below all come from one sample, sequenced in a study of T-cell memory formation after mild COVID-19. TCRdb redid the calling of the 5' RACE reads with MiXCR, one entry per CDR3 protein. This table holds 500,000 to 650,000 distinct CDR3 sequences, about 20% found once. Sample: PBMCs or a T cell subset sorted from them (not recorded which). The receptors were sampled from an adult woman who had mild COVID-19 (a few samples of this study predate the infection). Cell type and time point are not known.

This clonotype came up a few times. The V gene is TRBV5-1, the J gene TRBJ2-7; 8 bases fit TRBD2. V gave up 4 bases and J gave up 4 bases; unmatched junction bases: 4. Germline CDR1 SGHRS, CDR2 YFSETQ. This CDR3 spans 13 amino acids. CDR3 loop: CASSREGRYEQYF. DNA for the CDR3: TGCGCCAGCAGCCGGGAGGGTCGGTACGAGCAGTACTTC.

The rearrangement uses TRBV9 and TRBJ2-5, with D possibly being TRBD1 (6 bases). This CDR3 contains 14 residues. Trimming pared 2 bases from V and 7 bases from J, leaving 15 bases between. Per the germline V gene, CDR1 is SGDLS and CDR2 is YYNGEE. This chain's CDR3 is CASSVGDRSWTQYF. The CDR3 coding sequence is TGTGCCAGCAGCGTCGGTGACAGGAGTTGGACCCAGTACTTC.

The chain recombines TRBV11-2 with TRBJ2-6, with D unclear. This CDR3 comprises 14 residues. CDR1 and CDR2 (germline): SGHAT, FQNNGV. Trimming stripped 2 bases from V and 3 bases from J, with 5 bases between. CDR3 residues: CASSLSYGANVLTF. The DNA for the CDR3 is TGTGCCAGCAGCTTAAGCTATGGGGCCAACGTCCTGACTTTC.

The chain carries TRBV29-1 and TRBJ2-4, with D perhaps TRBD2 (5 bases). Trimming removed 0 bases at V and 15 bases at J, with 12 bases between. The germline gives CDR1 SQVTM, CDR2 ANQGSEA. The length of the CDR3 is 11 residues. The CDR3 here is CSVEDEASWYF. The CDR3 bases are TGCAGCGTTGAAGATGAGGCTAGCTGGTACTTC. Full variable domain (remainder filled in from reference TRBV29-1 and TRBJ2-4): SAVISQKPSRDICQRGTSLTIQCQVDSQVTMMFWYRQQPGQSLTLIATANQGSEATYESGFVIDKFPISRPNLTFSTLTVSNMSPEDSSIYLCSVEDEASWYFGAGTRLSVL.

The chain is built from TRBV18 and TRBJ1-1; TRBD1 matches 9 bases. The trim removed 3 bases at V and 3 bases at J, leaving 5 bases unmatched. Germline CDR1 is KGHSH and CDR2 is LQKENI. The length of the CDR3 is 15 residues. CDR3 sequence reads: CASSPRTGDHTEAFF. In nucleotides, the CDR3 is TGTGCCAGCTCACCCCGGACAGGGGACCACACTGAAGCTTTCTTT. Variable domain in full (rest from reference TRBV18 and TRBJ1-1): NAGVMQNPRHLVRRRGQEARLRCSPMKGHSHVYWYRQLPEEGLKFMVYLQKENIIDESGMPKERFSAEFPKEGPSILRIQQVVRGDSAAYFCASSPRTGDHTEAFFGQGTRLTVV.

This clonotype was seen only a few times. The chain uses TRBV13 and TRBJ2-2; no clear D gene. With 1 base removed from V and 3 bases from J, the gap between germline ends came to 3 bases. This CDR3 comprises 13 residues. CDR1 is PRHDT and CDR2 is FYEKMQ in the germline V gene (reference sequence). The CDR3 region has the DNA TGTGCCAGCAGCTTAGTTGACACCGGGGAGCTGTTTTTT. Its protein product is CASSLVDTGELFF.

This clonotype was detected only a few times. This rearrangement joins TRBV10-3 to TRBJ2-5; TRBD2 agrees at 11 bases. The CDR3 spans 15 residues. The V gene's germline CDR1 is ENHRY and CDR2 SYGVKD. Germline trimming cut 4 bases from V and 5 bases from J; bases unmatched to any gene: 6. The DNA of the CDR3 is TGTGCCATCAGTGCGACGGGACTAGCGGTCGAGACCCAGTACTTC. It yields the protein CAISATGLAVETQYF.

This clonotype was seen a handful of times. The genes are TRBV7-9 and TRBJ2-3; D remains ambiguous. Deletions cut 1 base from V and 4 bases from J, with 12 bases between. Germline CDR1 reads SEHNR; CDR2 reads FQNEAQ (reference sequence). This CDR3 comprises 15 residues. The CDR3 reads CASSLVGNWADTQYF. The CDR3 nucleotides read TGTGCCAGCAGCTTAGTTGGCAATTGGGCAGATACGCAGTATTTT.

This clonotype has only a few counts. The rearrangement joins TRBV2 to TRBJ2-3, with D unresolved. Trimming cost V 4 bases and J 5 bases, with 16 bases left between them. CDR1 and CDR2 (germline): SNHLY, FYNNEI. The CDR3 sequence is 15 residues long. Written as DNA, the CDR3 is TGTGCCAGCAGTGGAAGATCGACCACACTAGATACGCAGTATTTT. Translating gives CASSGRSTTLDTQYF. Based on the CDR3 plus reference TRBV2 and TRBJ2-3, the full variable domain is EPEVTQTPSHQVTQMGQEVILRCVPISNHLYFYWYRQILGQKVEFLVSFYNNEISEKSEIFDDQFSVERPDGSNFTLKIRSTKLEDSAMYFCASSGRSTTLDTQYFGPGTRLTVL.

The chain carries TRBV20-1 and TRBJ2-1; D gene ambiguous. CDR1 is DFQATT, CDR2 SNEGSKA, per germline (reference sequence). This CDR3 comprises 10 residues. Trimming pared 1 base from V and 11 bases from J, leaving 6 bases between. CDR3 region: CSARVRQQFF. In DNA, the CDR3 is TGCAGTGCTAGAGTTAGACAGCAGTTCTTC.

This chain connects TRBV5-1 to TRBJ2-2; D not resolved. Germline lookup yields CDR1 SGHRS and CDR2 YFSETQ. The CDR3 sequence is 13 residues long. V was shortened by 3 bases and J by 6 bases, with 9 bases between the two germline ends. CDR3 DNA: TGCGCCAGCAGCTATTTATTTTCCGGGGAGCTGTTTTTT. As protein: CASSYLFSGELFF. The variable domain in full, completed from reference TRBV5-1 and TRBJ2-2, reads KAGVTQTPRYLIKTRGQQVTLSCSPISGHRSVSWYQQTPGQGLQFLFEYFSETQRNKGNFPGRFSGRQFSNSRSEMNVSTLELGDSALYLCASSYLFSGELFFGEGSRLTVL.

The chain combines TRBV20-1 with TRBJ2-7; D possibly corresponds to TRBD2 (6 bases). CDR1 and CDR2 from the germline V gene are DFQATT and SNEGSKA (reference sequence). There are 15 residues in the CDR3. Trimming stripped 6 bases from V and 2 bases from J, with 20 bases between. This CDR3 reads CSANGRLGGPYEQYF. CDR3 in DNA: TGCAGTGCCAACGGCAGACTAGGAGGGCCCTACGAGCAGTACTTC.

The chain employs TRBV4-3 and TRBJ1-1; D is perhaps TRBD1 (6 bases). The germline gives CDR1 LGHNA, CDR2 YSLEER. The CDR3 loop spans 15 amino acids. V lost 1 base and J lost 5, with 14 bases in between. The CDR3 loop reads CASSQGSRGLTEAFF. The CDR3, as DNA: TGCGCCAGCAGCCAAGGCAGCAGGGGCCTAACTGAAGCTTTCTTT.

The CDR3 region is CASSLGWGGPSYEQYF. DNA of the CDR3: TGCGCCAGCAGCTTGGGGTGGGGAGGCCCTTCCTACGAGCAGTACTTC. The chain employs TRBV5-1 and TRBJ2-7; a possible D gene is TRBD2 (6 bases). The CDR3 runs 16 residues. Germline-derived CDR1 and CDR2 are SGHRS and YFSETQ. Trimming removed 0 bases from V and 1 base from J, with 14 bases in between.

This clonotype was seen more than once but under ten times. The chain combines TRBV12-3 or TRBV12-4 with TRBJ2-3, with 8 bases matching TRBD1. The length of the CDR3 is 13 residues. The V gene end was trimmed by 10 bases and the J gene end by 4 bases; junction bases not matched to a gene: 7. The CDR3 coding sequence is TGTGCCACCTCGACAGGGGCGTCAGATACGCAGTATTTT. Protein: CATSTGASDTQYF.

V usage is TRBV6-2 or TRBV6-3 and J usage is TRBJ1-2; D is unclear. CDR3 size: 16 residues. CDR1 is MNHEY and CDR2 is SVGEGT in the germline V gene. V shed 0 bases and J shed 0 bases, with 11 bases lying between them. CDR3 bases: TGTGCCAGCAGTTACTCGAGGCAGTCTACTAACTATGGCTACACCTTC. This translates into CASSYSRQSTNYGYTF.

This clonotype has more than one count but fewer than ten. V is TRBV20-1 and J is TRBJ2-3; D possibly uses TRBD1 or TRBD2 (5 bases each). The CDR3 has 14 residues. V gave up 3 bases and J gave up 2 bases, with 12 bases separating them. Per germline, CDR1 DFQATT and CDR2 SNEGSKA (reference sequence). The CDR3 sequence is CSASWGGHTDTQYF. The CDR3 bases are TGCAGTGCTAGTTGGGGCGGGCACACAGATACGCAGTATTTT.

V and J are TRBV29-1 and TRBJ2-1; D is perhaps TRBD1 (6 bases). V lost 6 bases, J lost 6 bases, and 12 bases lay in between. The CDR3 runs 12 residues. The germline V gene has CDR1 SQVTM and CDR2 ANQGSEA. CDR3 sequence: CSVGRGGNEQFF. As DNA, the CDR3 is TGCAGCGTCGGACGAGGGGGCAATGAGCAGTTCTTC.

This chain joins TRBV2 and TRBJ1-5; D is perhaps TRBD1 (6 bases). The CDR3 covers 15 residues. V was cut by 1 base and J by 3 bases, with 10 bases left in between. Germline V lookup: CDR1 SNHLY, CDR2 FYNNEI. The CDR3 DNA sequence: TGTGCCAGCAGTGAAGGGGGGCCCCTCAATCAGCCCCAGCATTTT. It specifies CASSEGGPLNQPQHF. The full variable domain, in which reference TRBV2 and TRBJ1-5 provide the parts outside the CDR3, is EPEVTQTPSHQVTQMGQEVILRCVPISNHLYFYWYRQILGQKVEFLVSFYNNEISEKSEIFDDQFSVERPDGSNFTLKIRSTKLEDSAMYFCASSEGGPLNQPQHFGDGTRLSIL.

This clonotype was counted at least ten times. The DNA for the CDR3 is TGTGCCAGCAGCCCCGGGACTTCAAGCAATGAGCAGTTCTTC. Translating gives CASSPGTSSNEQFF. This chain joins TRBV7-6 and TRBJ2-1, with a possible D match to TRBD2 (6 bases). The CDR3 runs 14 residues. V lost 5 bases and J 6 bases, leaving 14 bases between the germline ends. Germline CDR1 is SGHVS and CDR2 is FNYEAQ.

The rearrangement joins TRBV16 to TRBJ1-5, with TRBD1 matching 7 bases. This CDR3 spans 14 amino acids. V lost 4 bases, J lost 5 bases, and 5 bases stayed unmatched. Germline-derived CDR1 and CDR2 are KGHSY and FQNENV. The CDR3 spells CASSRQGRDQPQHF. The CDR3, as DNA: TGTGCCAGCAGCCGACAGGGAAGAGATCAGCCCCAGCATTTT.

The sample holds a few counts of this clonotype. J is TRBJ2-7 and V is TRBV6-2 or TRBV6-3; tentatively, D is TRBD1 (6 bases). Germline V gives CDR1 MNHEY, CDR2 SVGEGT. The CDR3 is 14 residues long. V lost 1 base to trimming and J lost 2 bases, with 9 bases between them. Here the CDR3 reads CASSYWDITYEQYF. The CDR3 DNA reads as TGTGCCAGCAGTTACTGGGACATTACCTACGAGCAGTACTTC.

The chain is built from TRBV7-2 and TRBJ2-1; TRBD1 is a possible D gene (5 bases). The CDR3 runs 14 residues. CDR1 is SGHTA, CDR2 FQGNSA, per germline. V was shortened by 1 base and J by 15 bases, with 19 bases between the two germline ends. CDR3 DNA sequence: TGTGCCAGCAGCTTAGAGAATAGCCGACAGACCTCGTTCTTC. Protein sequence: CASSLENSRQTSFF.

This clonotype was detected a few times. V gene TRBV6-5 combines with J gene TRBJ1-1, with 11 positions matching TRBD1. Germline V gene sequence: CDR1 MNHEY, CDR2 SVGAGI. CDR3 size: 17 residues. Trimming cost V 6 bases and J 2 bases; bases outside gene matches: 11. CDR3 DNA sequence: TGTGCCAGCAGGCCTTGGACAGGGGGCGTCGAAAACACTGAAGCTTTCTTT. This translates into CASRPWTGGVENTEAFF.

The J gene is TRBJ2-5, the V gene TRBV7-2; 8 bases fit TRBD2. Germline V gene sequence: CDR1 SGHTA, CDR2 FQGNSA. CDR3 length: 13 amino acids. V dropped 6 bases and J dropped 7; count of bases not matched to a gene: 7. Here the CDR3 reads CASRGSSGSTQYF. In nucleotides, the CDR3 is TGTGCCAGCAGGGGATCTAGCGGGTCGACCCAGTACTTC.

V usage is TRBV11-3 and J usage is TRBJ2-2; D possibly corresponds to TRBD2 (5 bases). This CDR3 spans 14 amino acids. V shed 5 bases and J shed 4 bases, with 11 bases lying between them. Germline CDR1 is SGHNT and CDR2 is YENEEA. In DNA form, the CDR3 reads TGTGCCAGCAGCCCCTTTGCGGGCACCGGGGAGCTGTTTTTT. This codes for CASSPFAGTGELFF.

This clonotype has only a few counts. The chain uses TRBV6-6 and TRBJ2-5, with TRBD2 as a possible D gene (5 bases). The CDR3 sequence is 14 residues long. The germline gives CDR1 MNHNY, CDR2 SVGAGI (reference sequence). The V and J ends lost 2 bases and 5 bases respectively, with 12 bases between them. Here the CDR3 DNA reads TGTGCCAGCAGTTACGTAGGAGGCCCCGAGACCCAGTACTTC. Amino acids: CASSYVGGPETQYF.

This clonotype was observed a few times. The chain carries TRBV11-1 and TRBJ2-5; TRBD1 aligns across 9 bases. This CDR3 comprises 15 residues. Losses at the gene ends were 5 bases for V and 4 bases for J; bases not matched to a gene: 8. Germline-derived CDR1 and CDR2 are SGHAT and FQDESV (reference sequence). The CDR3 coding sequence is TGTGCCAGCAGCCAGAACAGGGGGCAGGGAGAGACCCAGTACTTC. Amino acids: CASSQNRGQGETQYF.